These 9 T cell receptor beta chains share one sample of origin, sequenced in a study of response to subunit inactivated influenza vaccine. MiXCR, run by TCRdb on the RT-PCR reads, gives a single entry per CDR3 protein. The sample records about 190,000 distinct CDR3 sequences, around 14% being singletons. The sequencing here drew on CD8+ T cells sorted from PBMCs, taken 4 to 6 days after vaccination. These receptors were obtained from a middle-aged man who received an inactivated influenza vaccine.

This clonotype showed up just a few times. In nucleotides, the CDR3 is TGCGCCAGCAGCCGCGTGGGGCCCCGAGAATACGAGCAGTACTTC. Its protein is CASSRVGPREYEQYF. The genes are TRBV4-1 and TRBJ2-7; a possible D gene is TRBD1 (5 bases). The CDR3 contains 15 residues. In germline, CDR1 is MGHRA, CDR2 YSYEKL. Trimming stripped 4 bases from V and 4 bases from J, with 17 bases between.

Worth noting for this clonotype: Mismatch with germline at one junction end may stem from a read error. V and J are TRBV6-2 or TRBV6-3 and TRBJ2-1; D ambiguous. CDR1 and CDR2 from the germline V gene are MNHEY and SVGEGT. CDR3 size: 13 residues. The CDR3 DNA is TGTGCCAGCAGTTACGGTGCCTACACTGAGCAGTTCTTC. This translates into CASSYGAYTEQFF.

V is TRBV4-3 and J is TRBJ2-7; D is undetermined. In germline, CDR1 is LGHNA, CDR2 YSLEER. The V and J ends lost 1 base and 4 bases respectively, with 17 bases between them. The CDR3 consists of 16 residues. The CDR3, as DNA: TGCGCCAGCAGCCAAGGGAGTAGTTCCGGATATTACGAGCAGTACTTC. Its translation is CASSQGSSSGYYEQYF.

The chain couples TRBV12-3 or TRBV12-4 to TRBJ2-1; the match to TRBD1 covers 7 bases. The CDR3 loop spans 13 amino acids. V shed 5 bases and J 5 bases; nucleotides not matched to a gene: 3. As DNA, the CDR3 is TGTGCCAGCAGTCCCGACAGGGACAATGAGCAGTTCTTC. Protein product: CASSPDRDNEQFF.

This clonotype was recorded once. The V call is TRBV7-9, the J call TRBJ2-7; weak D call: TRBD1 (6 bases). Germline-derived CDR1 and CDR2 are SEHNR and FQNEAQ (reference sequence). V was clipped by 5 bases and J by 3 bases, with 14 bases between them. This CDR3 spans 14 amino acids. In DNA, the CDR3 is TGTGCCAGCAGCGCGGACAGCGCTATCTACGAGCAGTACTTC. Encoded protein: CASSADSAIYEQYF.

The chain employs TRBV6-5 and TRBJ2-1, with D unresolved. V gave up 0 bases and J gave up 8 bases, with 17 bases separating them. This CDR3 is built from 16 residues. The V gene's germline CDR1 is MNHEY and CDR2 SVGAGI. CDR3 DNA: TGTGCCAGCAGTTACTCCTCCCCGTCTGAACGAGATGAGCAGTTCTTC. Translating it yields CASSYSSPSERDEQFF.

This clonotype has only a few counts. The rearrangement joins TRBV7-9 to TRBJ2-5; TRBD1 matches 10 bases. This CDR3 comprises 15 residues. Germline V lookup: CDR1 SEHNR, CDR2 FQNEAQ (reference sequence). J gave up 5 bases and V 4 bases, and 7 bases lay outside the gene matches. CDR3: CASSSRQGAAETQYF. The CDR3 region has the DNA TGTGCCAGCAGCTCCAGACAGGGGGCGGCGGAGACCCAGTACTTC. The full variable domain, with the rest looked up from reference TRBV7-9 and TRBJ2-5, is DTGVSQNPRHKITKRGQNVTFRCDPISEHNRLYWYRQTLGQGPEFLTYFQNEAQLEKSRLLSDRFSAERPKGSFSTLEIQRTEQGDSAMYLCASSSRQGAAETQYFGPGTRLLVL.

The chain uses TRBV3-1 and TRBJ2-1; 8 nucleotides agree with TRBD2. The trim removed 0 bases at V and 7 bases at J, leaving 8 bases unmatched. The CDR3 sequence is 16 residues long. Germline-derived CDR1 and CDR2 are LGHDT and YNNKEL (reference sequence). The CDR3 nucleotides read TGTGCCAGCAGCCAAGAACCGGGACTAGGACGGAATGAGCAGTTCTTC. Its translation is CASSQEPGLGRNEQFF.

This clonotype was seen a handful of times. The chain links TRBV6-5 to TRBJ2-2, with 11 bases matching TRBD2. This CDR3 spans 16 amino acids. The V gene's germline CDR1 is MNHEY and CDR2 SVGAGI. V trimming: 2 bases; J trimming: 2 bases; junction bases outside the gene matches: 1. The CDR3 nucleotides are TGTGCCAGCAGTTACAGACTAGCGGGAAACACCGGGGAGCTGTTTTTT. Translated: CASSYRLAGNTGELFF.